A single sample gave rise to the 13 T cell receptor beta chains below, sequenced in a study of T cells after yellow fever vaccination (dated by TCRdb to between 2017 and 2020). To prepare the library, 5' RACE was applied. The instrument was an Illumina HiSeq 2500. TCRdb applied fastp at Q25 and MiXCR to the public reads, then kept only in-frame beta chains. Every CDR3 protein is listed once, alongside the most common genes and DNA of its rows. This sample is represented by 350,000 or so distinct CDR3 sequences; roughly 8.6% of them were singletons. The ten largest clones take up 17% of the sample. What this sample's treatment or condition label stands for: live attenuated yellow fever vaccine strain. The sequencing here drew on PBMCs, taken around 45 days after the first yellow fever vaccination. The source is a young man who received the YFV17D yellow fever vaccine.

This clonotype was seen ten or more times. No conserved phenylalanine or tryptophan is present at the end of the CDR3, so a read error is the likely explanation. No DNA is shown, since the ends of the CDR3 on it are uncertain; the CDR3 is the one TCRdb lists. The chain couples TRBV7-6 to TRBJ2-3. The CDR3 totals 12 residues, both ends included. Per the germline V gene, CDR1 is SGHVS and CDR2 is FNYEAQ. The CDR3 loop reads CASSLPRRRLCL.

The chain has TRBV5-1 and TRBJ1-6, with 8 bases fitting TRBD1. J lost 8 bases, V lost 1 base, and 8 bases had no gene match. This CDR3 has 16 amino acids. The V gene's germline CDR1 is SGHRS and CDR2 YFSETQ. Here the CDR3 reads CASSLSAGGADSPLHF. CDR3 bases: TGCGCCAGCAGCTTGAGTGCAGGGGGCGCGGATTCACCCCTCCACTTT.

V usage is TRBV19 and J usage is TRBJ1-2; D not resolved. Per germline, CDR1 LNHDA and CDR2 SQIVND (reference sequence). V was clipped by 3 bases and J by 4 bases, with 15 bases between them. CDR3 length: 15 residues. The DNA for the CDR3 is TGTGCCAGTAGTATGGCGGGAAGGGTCAGCTATGGCTACACCTTC. It yields the protein CASSMAGRVSYGYTF.

This clonotype has just a few counts. The genes are TRBV3-1 and TRBJ2-7, with D perhaps TRBD1 (7 bases). This CDR3 comprises 13 residues. Germline V gene sequence: CDR1 LGHDT, CDR2 YNNKEL (reference sequence). Trimming removed 2 bases at V and 3 bases at J, with 8 bases between. CDR3 in amino acids: CASSQQGGYEQYV. For the CDR3, the DNA is TGTGCCAGCAGCCAACAGGGGGGCTACGAGCAGTACGTC.

This clonotype was detected only a few times. This sequence joins TRBV11-2 and TRBJ2-1, with 11 bases fitting TRBD2. The ends lost 2 bases at V and 6 bases at J; junction bases unmatched: 12. CDR1 and CDR2 from the germline V gene are SGHAT and FQNNGV. The CDR3 sequence is 18 residues long. The CDR3 region has the DNA TGTGCCAGCAGCTTAATCCGTAGCGGGGGGGATATGGGCAATGAGCAGTTCTTC. Its translation: CASSLIRSGGDMGNEQFF.

The J gene is TRBJ2-2, the V gene TRBV24-1, with D unresolved. The CDR3 totals 17 residues. V lost 4 bases, J lost 0 bases, and 14 bases lay in between. CDR1 is KGHDR and CDR2 is SFDVKD in the germline V gene. The CDR3, as DNA: TGTGCCACCAGTGACCTGGACGCGCGGACGAACACCGGGGAGCTGTTTTTT. This sequence encodes CATSDLDARTNTGELFF.

This clonotype was counted a few times. The CDR3 nucleotides read TGCGCCAGCAGCCAAGATGGGGGGCAGGGCATTCAGTACTTC. Encoded protein: CASSQDGGQGIQYF. This rearrangement joins TRBV4-3 to TRBJ2-4; perhaps D is TRBD1 or TRBD2 (6 bases each). This CDR3 contains 14 residues. V shed 0 bases and J shed 9 bases, with 12 bases lying between them. Germline-derived CDR1 and CDR2 are LGHNA and YSLEER.

This clonotype was detected many times. The gene calls are TRBV19 and TRBJ2-7; 9 bases are a match to TRBD1. Germline values: CDR1 LNHDA, CDR2 SQIVND (reference sequence). V trimming: 3 bases; J trimming: 3 bases; junction bases outside the gene matches: 6. This CDR3 region has 15 residues. The CDR3 DNA follows: TGTGCCAGTAGTATTTACAGGGGGCAACTCTACGAGCAGTACTTC. Amino acids: CASSIYRGQLYEQYF. Full variable domain (rest looked up from reference TRBV19 and TRBJ2-7): DGGITQSPKYLFRKEGQNVTLSCEQNLNHDAMYWYRQDPGQGLRLIYYSQIVNDFQKGDIAEGYSVSREKKESFPLTVTSAQKNPTAFYLCASSIYRGQLYEQYFGPGTRLTVT.

The V call is TRBV11-2, the J call TRBJ2-2, with D possibly matching TRBD2 (6 bases). Trimming left V 5 bases short and J 7 bases short, with 11 bases between. CDR3 length: 13 amino acids. The germline V gene encodes CDR1 SGHAT and CDR2 FQNNGV. For the CDR3, the DNA is TGTGCCAGCAGCCCCGAGCGGGTCGGGGAGCTGTTTTTT. Its protein product is CASSPERVGELFF.

This clonotype was found many times. V is TRBV7-9 and J is TRBJ2-5; D tentatively fits TRBD1 or TRBD2 (5 bases each). The CDR3 has 14 residues. The germline V gene has CDR1 SEHNR and CDR2 FQNEAQ (reference sequence). Between the trimmed V and J ends, which lost 4 bases and 4 bases, there was a span of 13 bases. The CDR3 DNA is TGTGCCAGCAGCTCGCCTAAGGGGACAGAGACCCAGTACTTC. Residues: CASSSPKGTETQYF.

The V and J genes are TRBV10-2 and TRBJ1-2, with D unresolved. The V end lost 7 bases, the J end lost 4 bases, and 13 bases lay between the germline ends. Germline lookup yields CDR1 WSHSY and CDR2 SAAADI. The CDR3 runs to 13 residues. The CDR3 sequence: CASNSGPSYGYTF. As DNA, the CDR3 is TGCGCCAGCAATTCCGGGCCGAGCTATGGCTACACCTTC.

This clonotype was observed a few times. The genes are TRBV7-2 and TRBJ2-4; no firm D call. The length of the CDR3 is 16 residues. Germline lookup yields CDR1 SGHTA and CDR2 FQGNSA. Trimming stripped 1 base from V and 0 bases from J, with 10 bases between. In DNA, the CDR3 is TGTGCCAGCAGCTTAGGAGTGTGGCTAGCCAAAAACATTCAGTACTTC. Translated, it gives CASSLGVWLAKNIQYF.

There are many counts of this clonotype. The chain has TRBV19 and TRBJ2-1; D might be TRBD1 or TRBD2, each matching 5 bases. The CDR3 contains 13 residues. The V end lost 11 bases, the J end lost 1 base, and 12 bases lay between the germline ends. Germline CDR1 LNHDA, CDR2 SQIVND (reference sequence). The DNA of the CDR3 is TGTGCCGTAAAGGGACGATCCTACAATGAGCAGTTCTTC. It is translated as CAVKGRSYNEQFF. The whole variable domain, filled in from reference TRBV19 and TRBJ2-1, reads DGGITQSPKYLFRKEGQNVTLSCEQNLNHDAMYWYRQDPGQGLRLIYYSQIVNDFQKGDIAEGYSVSREKKESFPLTVTSAQKNPTAFYLCAVKGRSYNEQFFGPGTRLTVL.